This TCR beta chain emerged from a study of T cells in tumors after PD-1 blockade. Produced via immunoSEQ multiplex PCR; TCRdb's table is partial and in-frame only. Of some 24,000 clones detected, about 84% appear once; the ten largest clones hold approximately 12%. Tumor or blood genomic DNA was sequenced, with inputs of about 616 ng to 6,004 ng. General observations from the study: Some novel exhausted tumor clones appeared in pre-treatment blood, suggesting peripheral recruitment.

For this clone: Antigen unknown.

Germline V gene data show CDR1 as GTSNPN and CDR2 as SVGIG (reference sequence). V gave up 5 bases and J gave up 5 bases, with 10 bases separating them. There are 12 residues in the CDR3. V usage is TRBV30 and J usage is TRBJ2-1; D unclear. This receptor was taken from a human donor with basal cell carcinoma. Sequencing used PBMCs, obtained after anti-PD-1 treatment. CDR3 coding DNA: TGTGCCTGGGGCAAAGGGCACAATGAGCAGTTCTTC. This encodes CAWGKGHNEQFF.